This T cell receptor (beta chain) was recovered during a study of cytomegalovirus exposure and HLA in healthy donors. This CDR3 has 14 amino acids. CDR1 is SGHTA and CDR2 is FQGNSA in the germline V gene. V trimming: 3 bases; J trimming: 4 bases; junction bases outside the gene matches: 2. Remarks on this clone: Antigen: not known.

Study results and limitations: A few CMV-associated chains were confirmed in vitro to be specific for CMV antigens. Earlier findings revealed that most TCR beta V segments proved productive either about 90% or about 30% of the time.

The study ran its PCR with 60 Vbeta and 13 Jbeta primers. Clones were read by immunoSEQ multiplex PCR, and TCRdb kept only the in-frame ones, dropping some. Among more than 95,000 clones, over 70% were seen once, and the ten largest hold roughly 4%. The rearrangement uses TRBV7-2 and TRBJ1-4, with 7 bases fitting TRBD1. The sequence was obtained from a man aged 45 to 65 in good health and CMV-seropositive. Sample: PBMCs. CDR3 DNA sequence: TGTGCCAGCAGCTTGAGACAGGGTAATGAAAAACTGTTTTTT. As protein: CASSLRQGNEKLFF.